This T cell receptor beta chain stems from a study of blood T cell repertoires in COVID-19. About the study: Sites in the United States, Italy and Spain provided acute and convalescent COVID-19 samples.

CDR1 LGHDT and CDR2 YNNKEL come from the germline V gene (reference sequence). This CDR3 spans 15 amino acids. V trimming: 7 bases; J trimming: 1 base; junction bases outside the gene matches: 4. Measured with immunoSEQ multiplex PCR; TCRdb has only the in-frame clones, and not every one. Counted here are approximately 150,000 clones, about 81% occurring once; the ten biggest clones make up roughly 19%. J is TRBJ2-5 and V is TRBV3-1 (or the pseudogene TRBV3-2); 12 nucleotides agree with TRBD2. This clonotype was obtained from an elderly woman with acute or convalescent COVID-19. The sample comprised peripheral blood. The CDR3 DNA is TGTGCCAGCAACCGACTAGCGGGAGCCCAAGAGACCCAGTACTTC. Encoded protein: CASNRLAGAQETQYF.